The clone carrying this TCR beta chain occurred many times. TCRdb reprocessed the multiplex PCR reads with MiXCR, giving one entry per CDR3 protein. Among 150,000 or so distinct CDR3 sequences listed, 30% to 40% were seen once. The lymph nodes were axillary draining lymph nodes from breast cancer patients. This sample was included in a study of breast tumors, draining lymph nodes, adjacent tissues. Germline V CDR1 and CDR2: ENHRY, SYGVKD. Trimming shortened V by 0 bases and J by 5 bases, and 16 bases separated the two germline ends. This CDR3 is 16 amino acids long. Input material: axillary lymph node tissue. The genes are TRBV10-3 and TRBJ1-2; tentatively, D is TRBD1 (5 bases). The sequence was collected from a female donor with breast cancer. Some clones in this sample may be carry-over from other donors' samples. The chain's CDR3 is CAISESTWTQFYGYTF. CDR3 sequence (DNA): TGTGCCATCAGTGAGTCGACTTGGACACAATTTTATGGCTACACCTTC.